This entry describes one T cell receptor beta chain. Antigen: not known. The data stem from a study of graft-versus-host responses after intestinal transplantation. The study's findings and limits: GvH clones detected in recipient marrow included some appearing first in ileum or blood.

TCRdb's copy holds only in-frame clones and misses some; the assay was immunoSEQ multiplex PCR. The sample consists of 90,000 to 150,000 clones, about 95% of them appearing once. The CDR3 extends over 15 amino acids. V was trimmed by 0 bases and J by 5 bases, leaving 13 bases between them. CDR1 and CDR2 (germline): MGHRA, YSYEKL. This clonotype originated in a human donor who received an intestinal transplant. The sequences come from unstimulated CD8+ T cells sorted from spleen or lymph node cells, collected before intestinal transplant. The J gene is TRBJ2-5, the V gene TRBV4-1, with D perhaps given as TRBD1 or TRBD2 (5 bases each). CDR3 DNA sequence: TGCGCCAGCAGCCAAGATCGGGGACCGCGGGAGACCCAGTACTTC. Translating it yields CASSQDRGPRETQYF.